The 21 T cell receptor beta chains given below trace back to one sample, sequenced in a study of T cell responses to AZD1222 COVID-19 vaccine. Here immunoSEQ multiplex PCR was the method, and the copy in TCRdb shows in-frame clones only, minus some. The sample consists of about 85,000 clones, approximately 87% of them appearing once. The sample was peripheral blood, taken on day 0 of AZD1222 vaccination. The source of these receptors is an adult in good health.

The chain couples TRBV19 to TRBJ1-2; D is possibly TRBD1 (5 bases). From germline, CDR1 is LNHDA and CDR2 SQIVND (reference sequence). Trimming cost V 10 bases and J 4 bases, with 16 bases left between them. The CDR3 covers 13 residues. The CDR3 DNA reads TGTGCCACTACCCTGACAGCCTCCTATGGCTACACCTTC. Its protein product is CATTLTASYGYTF.

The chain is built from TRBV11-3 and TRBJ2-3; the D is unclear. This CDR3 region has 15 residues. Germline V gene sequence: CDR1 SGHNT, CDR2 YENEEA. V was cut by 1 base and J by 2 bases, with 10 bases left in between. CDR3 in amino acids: CASSLGSVPTDTQYF. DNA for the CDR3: TGTGCCAGCAGCTTAGGATCTGTCCCCACAGATACGCAGTATTTT.

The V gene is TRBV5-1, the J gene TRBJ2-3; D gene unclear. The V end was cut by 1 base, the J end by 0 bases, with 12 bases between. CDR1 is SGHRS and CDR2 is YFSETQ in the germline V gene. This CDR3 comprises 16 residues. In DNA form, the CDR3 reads TGCGCCAGCAGCTTGACCCGGTGGGCTAGCACAGATACGCAGTATTTT. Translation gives CASSLTRWASTDTQYF. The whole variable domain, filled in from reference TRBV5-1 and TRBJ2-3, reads KAGVTQTPRYLIKTRGQQVTLSCSPISGHRSVSWYQQTPGQGLQFLFEYFSETQRNKGNFPGRFSGRQFSNSRSEMNVSTLELGDSALYLCASSLTRWASTDTQYFGPGTRLTVL.

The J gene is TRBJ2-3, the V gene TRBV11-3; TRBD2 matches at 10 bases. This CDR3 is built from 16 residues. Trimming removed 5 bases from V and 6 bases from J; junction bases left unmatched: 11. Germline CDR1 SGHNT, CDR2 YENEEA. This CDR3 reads CASSPGLAAPLDTQYF. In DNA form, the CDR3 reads TGTGCCAGCAGCCCCGGACTAGCGGCCCCCCTGGATACGCAGTATTTT.

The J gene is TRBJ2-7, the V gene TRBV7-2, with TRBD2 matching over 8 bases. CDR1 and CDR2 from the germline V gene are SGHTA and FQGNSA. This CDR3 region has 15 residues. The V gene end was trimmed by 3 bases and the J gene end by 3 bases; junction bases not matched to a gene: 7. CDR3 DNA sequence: TGTGCCAGCAGCTTTGCTACTAGCGGAGGCTACGAGCAGTACTTC. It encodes CASSFATSGGYEQYF.

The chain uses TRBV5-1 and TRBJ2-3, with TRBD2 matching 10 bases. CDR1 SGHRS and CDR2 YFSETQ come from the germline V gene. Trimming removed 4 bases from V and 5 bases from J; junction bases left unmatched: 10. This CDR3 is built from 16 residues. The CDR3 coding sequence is TGCGCCAGCAGCGCTGGCAGCGGGAGGGCCCAAGATACGCAGTATTTT. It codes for CASSAGSGRAQDTQYF.

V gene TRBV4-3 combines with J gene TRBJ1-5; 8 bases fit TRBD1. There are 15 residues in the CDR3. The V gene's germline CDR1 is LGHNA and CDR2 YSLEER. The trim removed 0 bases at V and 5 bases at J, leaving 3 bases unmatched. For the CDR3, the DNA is TGCGCCAGCAGCCAAGACAGGGGGCGAGATCAGCCCCAGCATTTT. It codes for CASSQDRGRDQPQHF.

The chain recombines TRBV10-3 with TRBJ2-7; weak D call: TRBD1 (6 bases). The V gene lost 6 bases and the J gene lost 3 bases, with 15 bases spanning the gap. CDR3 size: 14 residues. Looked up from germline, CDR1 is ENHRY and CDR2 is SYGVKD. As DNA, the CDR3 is TGTGCCATCAGCCAGGACAGTATCAACTACGAGCAGTACTTC. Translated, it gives CAISQDSINYEQYF.

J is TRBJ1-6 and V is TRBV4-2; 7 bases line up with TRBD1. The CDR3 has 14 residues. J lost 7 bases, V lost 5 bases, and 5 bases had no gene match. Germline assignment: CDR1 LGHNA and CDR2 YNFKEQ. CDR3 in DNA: TGTGCCAGCAGCGAAGGGACAGAAAATTCACCCCTCCACTTT. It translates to CASSEGTENSPLHF.

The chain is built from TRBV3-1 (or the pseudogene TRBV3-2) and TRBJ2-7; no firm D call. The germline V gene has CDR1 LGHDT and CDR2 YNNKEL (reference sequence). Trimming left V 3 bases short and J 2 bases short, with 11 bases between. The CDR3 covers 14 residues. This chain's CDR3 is CASSQTRLAYEQYF. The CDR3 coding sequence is TGTGCCAGCAGCCAGACCCGGTTGGCCTACGAGCAGTACTTC.

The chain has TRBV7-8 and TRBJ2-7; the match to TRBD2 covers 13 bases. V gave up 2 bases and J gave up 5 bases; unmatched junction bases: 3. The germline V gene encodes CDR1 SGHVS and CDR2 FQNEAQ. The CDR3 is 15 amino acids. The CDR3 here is CASSLRTSGSNEQYF. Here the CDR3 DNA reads TGTGCCAGCAGCTTACGGACTAGCGGGAGCAACGAGCAGTACTTC.

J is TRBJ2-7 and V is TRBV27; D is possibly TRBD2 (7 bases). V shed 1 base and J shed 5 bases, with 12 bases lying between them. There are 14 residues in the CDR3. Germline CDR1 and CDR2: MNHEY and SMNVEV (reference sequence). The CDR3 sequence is CASSLLGGGDEQYF. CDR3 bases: TGTGCCAGCAGTTTATTAGGGGGAGGGGACGAGCAGTACTTC.

The CDR3 sequence is CASSLGPGYPLHF. The CDR3 bases are TGTGCCAGCAGCTTAGGGCCAGGGTACCCCCTCCACTTT. V and J are TRBV7-2 and TRBJ1-6; possibly TRBD1 for D (5 bases). Germline V gene data show CDR1 as SGHTA and CDR2 as FQGNSA. Trimming removed 1 base at V and 13 bases at J, with 11 bases between. This CDR3 spans 13 amino acids. The full variable domain, with the rest looked up from reference TRBV7-2 and TRBJ1-6, is GAGVSQSPSNKVTEKGKDVELRCDPISGHTALYWYRQSLGQGLEFLIYFQGNSAPDKSGLPSDRFSAERTGGSVSTLTIQRTQQEDSAVYLCASSLGPGYPLHFGNGTRLTVT.

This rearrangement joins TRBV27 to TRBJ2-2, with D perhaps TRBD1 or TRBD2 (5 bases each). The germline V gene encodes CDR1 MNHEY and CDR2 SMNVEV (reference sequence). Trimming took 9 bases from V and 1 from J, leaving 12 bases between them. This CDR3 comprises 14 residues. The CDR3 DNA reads TGTGCCAGTGACAGAGGGCTGAACACCGGGGAGCTGTTTTTT. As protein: CASDRGLNTGELFF.

CDR3 sequence (DNA): TGCGCCAGCACCGACTTGTGGGGGGAATCTTCGGATGGTGAGCAGTTCTTC. This translates into CASTDLWGESSDGEQFF. The chain recombines TRBV10-2 with TRBJ2-1; possibly TRBD2 for D (6 bases). The CDR3 extends over 17 amino acids. Germline V lookup: CDR1 WSHSY, CDR2 SAAADI. The V end lost 7 bases, the J end lost 9 bases, and 28 bases lay between the germline ends.

DNA of the CDR3: TGTGCCAGCAGCCGAAACGGGAGGGCCGGGGAGACCCAGTACTTC. It translates to CASSRNGRAGETQYF. The chain combines TRBV7-3 with TRBJ2-5; the match to TRBD2 covers 8 bases. Unmatched junction bases numbered 10, after V lost 5 bases and J lost 5 bases. This CDR3 contains 15 residues. Germline V gives CDR1 SGHTA, CDR2 FQGTGA.

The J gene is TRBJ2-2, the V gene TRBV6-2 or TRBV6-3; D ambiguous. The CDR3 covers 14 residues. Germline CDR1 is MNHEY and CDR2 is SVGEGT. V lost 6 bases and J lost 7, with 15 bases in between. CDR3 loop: CASSRVIWDGELFF. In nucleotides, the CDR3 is TGTGCCAGCAGCCGAGTCATTTGGGACGGGGAGCTGTTTTTT.

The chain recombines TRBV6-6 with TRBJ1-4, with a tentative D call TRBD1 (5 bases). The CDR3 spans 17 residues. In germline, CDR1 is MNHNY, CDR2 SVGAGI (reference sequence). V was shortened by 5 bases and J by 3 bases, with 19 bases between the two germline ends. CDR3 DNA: TGTGCCAGCAGTCAACCACCTGGGGCAAGTGCTAATGAAAAACTGTTTTTT. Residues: CASSQPPGASANEKLFF.

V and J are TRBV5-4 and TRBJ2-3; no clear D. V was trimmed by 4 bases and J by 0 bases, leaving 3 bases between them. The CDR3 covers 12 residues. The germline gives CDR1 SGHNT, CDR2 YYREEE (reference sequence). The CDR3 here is CASSQSTDTQYF. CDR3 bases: TGTGCCAGCAGCCAAAGCACAGATACGCAGTATTTT.

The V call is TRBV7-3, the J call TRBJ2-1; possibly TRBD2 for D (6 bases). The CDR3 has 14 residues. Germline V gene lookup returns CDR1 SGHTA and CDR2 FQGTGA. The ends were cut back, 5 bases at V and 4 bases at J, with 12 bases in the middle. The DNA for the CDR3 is TGTGCCAGCAGCCCCGATCGGGGGTACAATGAGCAGTTCTTC. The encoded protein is CASSPDRGYNEQFF.

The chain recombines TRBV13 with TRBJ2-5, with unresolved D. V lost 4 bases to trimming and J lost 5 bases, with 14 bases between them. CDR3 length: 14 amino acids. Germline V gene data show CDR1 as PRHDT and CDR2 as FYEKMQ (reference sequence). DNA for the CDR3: TGTGCCAGCAGCTCGAACAGTCTAAGGGAGACCCAGTACTTC. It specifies CASSSNSLRETQYF.